A single sample is the source of the 2 T cell receptor beta chains below, sequenced in a study of T-cell memory formation after mild COVID-19. TCRdb fed the 5' RACE reads into MiXCR, producing one record per CDR3 protein. The sample contains fewer than 650,000 distinct CDR3 sequences, approximately 15% of which appear only once. Sequencing was carried out using PBMCs or a T cell subset sorted from them (not recorded which). These receptors all come from an adult woman who had mild COVID-19 (a few samples of this study predate the infection). Cell type and time point are not known.

The CDR3 protein is CASSQATGIYEQYF. Here the CDR3 DNA reads TGCGCCAGCAGCCAAGCCACAGGGATATACGAGCAGTACTTC. The chain is built from TRBV4-1 and TRBJ2-7, with D perhaps TRBD1 (6 bases). Germline V gene lookup returns CDR1 MGHRA and CDR2 YSYEKL. V gave up 1 base and J gave up 4 bases, with 11 bases separating them. CDR3 length equals 14 residues.

Remarks on this clonotype: A much larger clone is a single base away; this may be a read error. The chain links TRBV7-3 to TRBJ2-3; 7 positions agree with TRBD2. J gave up 5 bases and V 3 bases, and 5 bases lay outside the gene matches. The CDR3 is made up of 14 amino acids. Germline V gives CDR1 SGHTA, CDR2 FQGTGA. CDR3 amino acids: CASSFAGVVDTQYF. The CDR3 coding sequence is TGTGCCAGCAGCTTTGCGGGAGTGGTAGATACGCAGTATTTT.